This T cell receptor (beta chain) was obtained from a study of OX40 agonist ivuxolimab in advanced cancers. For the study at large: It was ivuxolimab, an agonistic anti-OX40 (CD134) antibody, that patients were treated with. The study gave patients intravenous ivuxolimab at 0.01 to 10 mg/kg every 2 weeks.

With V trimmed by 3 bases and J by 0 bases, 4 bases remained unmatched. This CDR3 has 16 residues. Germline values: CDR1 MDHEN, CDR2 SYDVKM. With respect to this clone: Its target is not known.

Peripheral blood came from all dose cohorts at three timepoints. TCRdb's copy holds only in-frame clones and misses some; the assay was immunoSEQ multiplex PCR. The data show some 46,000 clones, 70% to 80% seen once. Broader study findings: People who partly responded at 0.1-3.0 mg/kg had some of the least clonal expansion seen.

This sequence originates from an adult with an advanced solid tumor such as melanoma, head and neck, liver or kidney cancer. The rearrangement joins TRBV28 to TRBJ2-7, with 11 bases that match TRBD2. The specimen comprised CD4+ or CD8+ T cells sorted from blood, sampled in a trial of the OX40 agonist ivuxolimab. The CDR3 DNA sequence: TGTGCCAGCAGTTTGGGTAGCGGGAGGGCCTCCTACGAGCAGTACTTC. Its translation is CASSLGSGRASYEQYF.